This T cell receptor beta chain appears in the sequencing data of a study of Graves' ophthalmopathy and Graves' hyperthyroidism. The CDR3 spans 12 residues. Trimming pared 5 bases from V and 7 bases from J, leaving 11 bases between. Note on this clonotype: This may stem from a read error, because a much larger clone lies one nucleotide away.

RNA transcripts yielded amplified TCR beta CDR3 regions. Following a first-round RT-PCR that used HTBI primers, a second-round multiplex PCR was carried out. A single record per CDR3 protein comes from TCRdb applying MiXCR to the multiplex PCR reads. The sample shows around 1,000,000 distinct CDR3 sequences, approximately 35% of them seen only once. This sequence joins TRBV12-3 or TRBV12-4 and TRBJ2-5, with TRBD1 as a possible D gene (6 bases). The sample consisted of peripheral blood or thyroid tissue (not recorded which). The sequence came from an adult man with Graves' hyperthyroidism. The CDR3 protein is CASSPKGVTQYF. For the CDR3, the DNA is TGTGCCAGCAGTCCCAAGGGGGTGACCCAGTACTTC.